These 23 T cell receptor beta chains originate from one sample sequenced in a study of T cells in Graves' hyperthyroidism and ophthalmopathy. RNA transcripts gave rise to amplified TCR beta CDR3 regions. First-round RT-PCR with HTBI primers amplified the TCR CDR3 region. One entry per CDR3 protein, called by TCRdb with MiXCR from the multiplex PCR reads. The sample lists a few hundred thousand distinct CDR3 sequences, approximately 16% occurring once. The sample consisted of blood. These TCRs come from a woman in her 30s with Graves' ophthalmopathy.

This clonotype was counted at least ten times. The rearrangement uses TRBV7-2 and TRBJ1-5, with a weak D call TRBD1 (5 bases). V was trimmed by 5 bases and J by 0 bases, leaving 14 bases between them. Germline V gene data show CDR1 as SGHTA and CDR2 as FQGNSA. The CDR3 has 16 amino acids. The CDR3 nucleotides read TGTGCCAGCAGCCCGCAAGCGGGGGATAGCAATCAGCCCCAGCATTTT. It yields the protein CASSPQAGDSNQPQHF.

This clonotype was seen at least ten times. The V and J genes are TRBV2 and TRBJ1-5, with D possibly matching TRBD1 (6 bases). This CDR3 comprises 14 residues. Trimming pared 5 bases from V and 2 bases from J, leaving 10 bases between. CDR1 is SNHLY, CDR2 FYNNEI, per germline. CDR3 in DNA: TGTGCCAGCAGTAGGACAGTTGGCAATCAGCCCCAGCATTTT. Translation: CASSRTVGNQPQHF.

The chain joins TRBV5-1 to TRBJ2-7; D is perhaps TRBD2 (5 bases). Germline CDR1 SGHRS, CDR2 YFSETQ. Trimming cost V 5 bases and J 2 bases, with 14 bases left between them. The CDR3 consists of 14 residues. The CDR3 loop is CASRDFSRTYEQYF. CDR3 bases: TGCGCCAGCAGGGACTTTTCCCGAACCTACGAGCAGTACTTC.

This clonotype appeared many times. The chain recombines TRBV29-1 with TRBJ2-1; TRBD2 might be the D (5 bases). The length of the CDR3 is 13 residues. Germline CDR1 SQVTM, CDR2 ANQGSEA. V gave up 7 bases and J gave up 6 bases, with 16 bases separating them. Written as DNA, the CDR3 is TGCAGCGCTCACTTTCTAGAGGGCAATGAGCAGTTCTTC. This sequence encodes CSAHFLEGNEQFF.

The chain joins TRBV12-3 or TRBV12-4 to TRBJ2-6, with D unclear. This CDR3 contains 13 residues. The V end was cut by 6 bases, the J end by 3 bases, with 6 bases between. The CDR3 DNA is TGTGCCAGCAGCTTGTATGGGGCCAACGTCCTGACTTTC. This gives the protein CASSLYGANVLTF.

This sequence joins TRBV20-1 and TRBJ2-7; 10 nucleotides align to TRBD2. The CDR3 runs to 17 residues. Germline CDR1 and CDR2: DFQATT and SNEGSKA (reference sequence). The junction had 12 bases not matched to a gene; V was cut back by 3 bases and J by 1 base. CDR3 sequence (DNA): TGCAGTGCTAGTGGGACTAGCGCTGGCGGCGGATCCTACGAGCAGTACTTC. This gives the protein CSASGTSAGGGSYEQYF.

This clonotype was observed many times. This chain links TRBV11-2 with TRBJ2-5, with 7 bases that match TRBD2. V lost 5 bases and J lost 3; bases outside the gene matches: 6. Germline loops: CDR1 SGHAT, CDR2 FQNNGV. The CDR3 loop spans 14 amino acids. CDR3 in DNA: TGTGCCAGCAGCCCGGGAGGTGGGAAAGAGACCCAGTACTTC. Protein sequence: CASSPGGGKETQYF.

This clonotype has at least ten counts. The chain joins TRBV7-8 to TRBJ2-4; 9 bases match TRBD1. V shed 6 bases, J shed 7 bases, and the junction held 1 base outside the gene matches. Germline loops: CDR1 SGHVS, CDR2 FQNEAQ. The CDR3 length is 12 residues. The CDR3 coding sequence is TGTGCCAGCAGAGACAGGGGGAACATTCAGTACTTC. This encodes CASRDRGNIQYF.

The CDR3 is CASEGVVAGATQGLWKPYEQYF. CDR3 nucleotide sequence: TGTGCCAGCGAGGGGGTAGTAGCGGGAGCCACCCAAGGTTTATGGAAACCCTACGAGCAGTACTTC. The chain employs TRBV28 and TRBJ2-7; 9 nucleotides match TRBD2. Germline loops: CDR1 MDHEN, CDR2 SYDVKM. The CDR3 is 22 residues long. With V trimmed by 8 bases and J by 2 bases, 31 bases remained unmatched.

The J gene is TRBJ2-4, the V gene TRBV7-6, with TRBD2 as a possible D gene (5 bases). The CDR3 has 14 amino acids. The ends were cut back, 5 bases at V and 4 bases at J, with 12 bases in the middle. Germline CDR1 is SGHVS and CDR2 is FNYEAQ. This CDR3 is CASSQEDGKNIQYF. The CDR3 nucleotides are TGTGCCAGCAGCCAGGAGGATGGGAAAAACATTCAGTACTTC.

The J gene is TRBJ2-3, the V gene TRBV20-1; 9 nucleotides agree with TRBD1. The V segment lost 6 bases and the J segment 6 bases; nucleotides outside the gene matches: 19. CDR3 length equals 17 residues. Per the germline V gene, CDR1 is DFQATT and CDR2 is SNEGSKA (reference sequence). The CDR3 sequence is CSALARTGEQEWDTQYF. CDR3 nucleotide sequence: TGCAGTGCCCTTGCCCGGACAGGGGAGCAGGAATGGGATACGCAGTATTTT.

The genes are TRBV12-3 or TRBV12-4 and TRBJ1-1, with D maybe TRBD1 (5 bases). The CDR3 loop spans 15 amino acids. Trimming shortened V by 5 bases and J by 0 bases, and 13 bases separated the two germline ends. This CDR3 is CASSGGEQLNTEAFF. CDR3 sequence (DNA): TGTGCCAGCAGTGGGGGAGAACAGCTGAACACTGAAGCTTTCTTT.

This clonotype was observed at least ten times. The rearrangement joins TRBV9 to TRBJ2-7, with 9 positions matching TRBD1. The J segment lost 3 bases and the V segment lost 0 bases, leaving 1 base of the junction unmatched. This CDR3 contains 14 residues. The germline CDR1 and CDR2 sequences are SGDLS and YYNGEE. The CDR3 protein is CASSVEDRGYEQYF. CDR3 bases: TGTGCCAGCAGCGTAGAGGACAGGGGCTACGAGCAGTACTTC. Complete variable domain (other parts from reference TRBV9 and TRBJ2-7): DSGVTQTPKHLITATGQRVTLRCSPRSGDLSVYWYQQSLDQGLQFLIQYYNGEERAKGNILERFSAQQFPDLHSELNLSSLELGDSALYFCASSVEDRGYEQYFGPGTRLTVT.

This clonotype was seen a few times. The chain combines TRBV9 with TRBJ2-1; 10 bases match TRBD2. This CDR3 has 17 amino acids. The V gene end was trimmed by 4 bases and the J gene end by 2 bases; junction bases not matched to a gene: 9. The germline CDR1 and CDR2 sequences are SGDLS and YYNGEE. Here the CDR3 reads CASSLLSGRAPYNEQFF. In DNA, the CDR3 is TGTGCCAGCAGCCTCTTAAGCGGGAGGGCCCCCTACAATGAGCAGTTCTTC.

The V and J genes are TRBV20-1 and TRBJ2-6; D is perhaps TRBD2 (5 bases). With 4 bases removed from V and 1 base from J, the gap between germline ends came to 8 bases. CDR1 and CDR2 from the germline V gene are DFQATT and SNEGSKA (reference sequence). The CDR3 is 14 residues long. CDR3 nucleotide sequence: TGCAGTGCTATACGGGATTCTGGGGCCAACGTCCTGACTTTC. Amino acid sequence: CSAIRDSGANVLTF.

The sample holds many counts of this clonotype. CDR3 DNA sequence: TGTGCCAGCAGCTACGGCGGGGCAGGGGACAATGAGCAGTTCTTC. Residues: CASSYGGAGDNEQFF. The chain couples TRBV7-2 to TRBJ2-1; D possibly matches TRBD1 or TRBD2 (6 bases each). V gave up 4 bases and J gave up 5 bases, with 15 bases separating them. The CDR3 length is 15 residues. Germline values: CDR1 SGHTA, CDR2 FQGNSA.

The genes are TRBV20-1 and TRBJ1-5, with D possibly being TRBD1 (5 bases). This CDR3 contains 15 residues. Germline CDR1 is DFQATT and CDR2 is SNEGSKA (reference sequence). The germline V and J ends were trimmed by 0 bases and 2 bases, with 11 bases remaining between them. The DNA of the CDR3 is TGCAGTGCTAGAGATCTTGACAGCGGCAATCAGCCCCAGCATTTT. It is translated as CSARDLDSGNQPQHF.

The chain carries TRBV6-2 or TRBV6-3 and TRBJ1-3; no firm D call. Germline CDR1 MNHEY, CDR2 SVGEGT. V was trimmed by 7 bases and J by 0 bases, leaving 10 bases between them. The CDR3 length is 14 residues. The DNA of the CDR3 is TGTGCCAGCACCCAGTCCTTCTCTGGAAACACCATATATTTT. It codes for CASTQSFSGNTIYF.

This clonotype was counted at least ten times. The rearrangement joins TRBV12-3 or TRBV12-4 to TRBJ1-3, with D possibly matching TRBD1 (5 bases). The CDR3 length is 13 residues. V was cut by 6 bases and J by 3 bases, with 9 bases left in between. The CDR3 sequence: CASRQGGGNTIYF. The CDR3 bases are TGTGCCAGCAGGCAGGGAGGTGGAAACACCATATATTTT.

V is TRBV9 and J is TRBJ1-2, with 7 positions matching TRBD1. Looked up from germline, CDR1 is SGDLS and CDR2 is YYNGEE. The CDR3 runs to 13 residues. The junction had 1 base not matched to a gene; V was cut back by 0 bases and J by 5 bases. The CDR3 is CASSVEQGYGYTF. CDR3 DNA: TGTGCCAGCAGCGTAGAACAGGGGTATGGCTACACCTTC.

V gene TRBV30 combines with J gene TRBJ2-5; TRBD1 might be the D (5 bases). Trimming shortened V by 1 base and J by 0 bases, and 9 bases separated the two germline ends. The CDR3 totals 14 residues. Germline assignment: CDR1 GTSNPN and CDR2 SVGIG (reference sequence). CDR3 amino acids: CAWSEGYNQETQYF. The CDR3 DNA follows: TGTGCCTGGAGTGAGGGGTATAACCAAGAGACCCAGTACTTC. Complete variable domain (other parts from reference TRBV30 and TRBJ2-5): SQTIHQWPATLVQPVGSPLSLECTVEGTSNPNLYWYRQAAGRGLQLLFYSVGIGQISSEVPQNLSASRPQDRQFILSSKKLLLSDSGFYLCAWSEGYNQETQYFGPGTRLLVL.

This clonotype appeared many times. The chain joins TRBV28 to TRBJ2-7; TRBD1 matches at 8 bases. From germline, CDR1 is MDHEN and CDR2 SYDVKM. This CDR3 spans 14 amino acids. Losses at the gene ends were 6 bases for V and 4 bases for J; bases not matched to a gene: 8. The CDR3 protein is CASRQDRARYEQYF. The CDR3 DNA follows: TGTGCCAGCAGGCAGGACAGGGCGAGGTACGAGCAGTACTTC.

This clonotype showed up many times. The V call is TRBV2, the J call TRBJ2-5; the match to TRBD1 covers 7 bases. V lost 6 bases, J lost 5 bases, and 9 bases stayed unmatched. Germline V gives CDR1 SNHLY, CDR2 FYNNEI. The CDR3 is 14 residues long. CDR3 loop: CASRYRGGWETQYF. The CDR3 DNA reads TGTGCCAGCAGGTACAGGGGTGGCTGGGAGACCCAGTACTTC. The variable domain in full, with the rest retrieved from reference TRBV2 and TRBJ2-5, is EPEVTQTPSHQVTQMGQEVILRCVPISNHLYFYWYRQILGQKVEFLVSFYNNEISEKSEIFDDQFSVERPDGSNFTLKIRSTKLEDSAMYFCASRYRGGWETQYFGPGTRLLVL.